Each of the 8 T cell receptor beta chains below was sequenced from the same sample in a study of T cells in Graves' hyperthyroidism and ophthalmopathy. Researchers amplified the TCR beta CDR3 regions from RNA transcripts. During a first-round RT-PCR of the TCR CDR3, the HTBI primer set was used. One entry per CDR3 protein, called by TCRdb with MiXCR from the multiplex PCR reads. Of hundreds of thousands of distinct CDR3 sequences in the sample, approximately 42% were seen once. The sequencing input was peripheral blood or thyroid tissue (not recorded which). The receptors derive from an adult man with Graves' disease, either hyperthyroidism or ophthalmopathy (not recorded which).

There are a few counts of this clonotype. This rearrangement joins TRBV7-8 to TRBJ2-7; TRBD2 matches at 10 bases. The CDR3 covers 16 residues. The trim removed 5 bases at V and 3 bases at J, leaving 10 bases unmatched. The germline gives CDR1 SGHVS, CDR2 FQNEAQ. The CDR3 protein is CASSQKVASGSYEQYF. The DNA for the CDR3 is TGTGCCAGCAGCCAAAAGGTGGCTAGCGGGAGCTACGAGCAGTACTTC.

This clonotype was counted ten times or more. The chain recombines TRBV19 with TRBJ1-2, with a tentative D call TRBD1 (5 bases). Germline CDR1 is LNHDA and CDR2 is SQIVND (reference sequence). Trimming shortened V by 8 bases and J by 2 bases, and 21 bases separated the two germline ends. The CDR3 is 16 residues long. The CDR3 DNA reads as TGTGCCAGTCGACCTCCTGCCGTTTGGGGGAACTATGGCTACACCTTC. Protein sequence: CASRPPAVWGNYGYTF. The entire variable domain, with the rest obtained from reference TRBV19 and TRBJ1-2, is as follows: DGGITQSPKYLFRKEGQNVTLSCEQNLNHDAMYWYRQDPGQGLRLIYYSQIVNDFQKGDIAEGYSVSREKKESFPLTVTSAQKNPTAFYLCASRPPAVWGNYGYTFGSGTRLTVV.

This clonotype was seen a few times. The chain carries TRBV20-1 and TRBJ2-5; 10 bases align to TRBD1. V shed 5 bases and J 4 bases; nucleotides not matched to a gene: 10. Germline CDR1 DFQATT, CDR2 SNEGSKA (reference sequence). CDR3 size: 15 residues. CDR3 in amino acids: CSAGDRGHQGETQYF. CDR3 DNA sequence: TGCAGTGCTGGGGACAGGGGCCATCAGGGAGAGACCCAGTACTTC.

The genes are TRBV11-1 and TRBJ2-7; 10 bases are a match to TRBD2. CDR3 length equals 14 residues. CDR1 SGHAT and CDR2 FQDESV come from the germline V gene (reference sequence). The V segment lost 11 bases and the J segment 4 bases; nucleotides outside the gene matches: 11. The CDR3 loop is CAGALAGARYEQYF. CDR3 DNA: TGTGCCGGGGCGCTAGCGGGAGCAAGGTACGAGCAGTACTTC. Looking up the rest from reference TRBV11-1 and TRBJ2-7 gives the full variable domain: EAEVAQSPRYKITEKSQAVAFWCDPISGHATLYWYRQILGQGPELLVQFQDESVVDDSQLPKDRFSAERLKGVDSTLKIQPAELGDSAMYLCAGALAGARYEQYFGPGTRLTVT.

This clonotype has a count of ten or more. The chain uses TRBV12-3 or TRBV12-4 and TRBJ1-5; 7 bases map to TRBD1. Trimming removed 2 bases from V and 9 bases from J; junction bases left unmatched: 4. This CDR3 has 13 amino acids. For the CDR3, the DNA is TGTGCCAGCAGTTTAACAGGGGACCGGCCCCAGCATTTT. It specifies CASSLTGDRPQHF.

This clonotype was recorded many times. The chain links TRBV10-3 to TRBJ1-4, with D perhaps TRBD1 (6 bases). The CDR3 has 16 residues. The ends were cut back, 0 bases at V and 3 bases at J, with 11 bases in the middle. Germline CDR1 ENHRY, CDR2 SYGVKD. CDR3 in amino acids: CAISESSRTANEKLFF. DNA for the CDR3: TGTGCCATCAGTGAGTCCAGTCGGACAGCTAATGAAAAACTGTTTTTT.

The V and J genes are TRBV6-5 and TRBJ2-5, with 9 bases fitting TRBD1. Unmatched junction bases numbered 10, after V lost 6 bases and J lost 5 bases. The length of the CDR3 is 15 residues. Germline values: CDR1 MNHEY, CDR2 SVGAGI. CDR3: CASRDRDRARETQYF. The CDR3 region has the DNA TGTGCCAGCAGAGACCGGGACAGGGCACGGGAGACCCAGTACTTC.

As regards this clonotype: A read error is possible here, since a much larger clone lies one base away. The chain couples TRBV7-3 to TRBJ2-7; maybe TRBD2 (5 bases). The CDR3 runs to 14 residues. Germline assignment: CDR1 SGHTA and CDR2 FQGTGA. CDR3 DNA sequence: TGTGCCAGCAGCTTAGTGGGAGTCGGGTACGAGCAGTGCTTC. Its protein product is CASSLVGVGYEQCF.